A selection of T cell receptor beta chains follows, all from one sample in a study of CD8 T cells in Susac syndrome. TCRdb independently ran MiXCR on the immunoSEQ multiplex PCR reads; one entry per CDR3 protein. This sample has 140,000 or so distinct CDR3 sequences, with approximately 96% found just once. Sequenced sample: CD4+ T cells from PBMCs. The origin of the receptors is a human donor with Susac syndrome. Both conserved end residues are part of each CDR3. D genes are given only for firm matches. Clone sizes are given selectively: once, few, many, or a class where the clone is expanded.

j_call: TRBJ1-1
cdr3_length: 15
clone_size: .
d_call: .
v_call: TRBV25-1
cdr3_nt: TGTGCCAGCAGTGAATACCAGGGTTCCTTCGCTGAAGCTTTCTTT
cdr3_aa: CASSEYQGSFAEAFF

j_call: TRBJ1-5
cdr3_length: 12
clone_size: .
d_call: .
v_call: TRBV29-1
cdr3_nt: TGCAGCGTGAAACAGCGCAATCAGCCCCAGCATTTT
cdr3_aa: CSVKQRNQPQHF

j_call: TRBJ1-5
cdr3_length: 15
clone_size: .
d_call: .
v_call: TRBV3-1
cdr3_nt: TGTGCCAGCAGCCCGGGGGCTGGTGGCAATCAGCCCCAGCATTTT
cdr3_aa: CASSPGAGGNQPQHF

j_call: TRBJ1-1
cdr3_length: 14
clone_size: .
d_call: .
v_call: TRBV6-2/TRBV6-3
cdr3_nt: TGTGCCAGCAGTTACCCGCCTTCGAACACTGAAGCTTTCTTT
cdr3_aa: CASSYPPSNTEAFF

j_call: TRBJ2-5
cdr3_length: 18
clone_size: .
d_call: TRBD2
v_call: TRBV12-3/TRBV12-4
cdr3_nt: TGTGCCAGCAGTTTATATGGGGGGGCTAGCGGGAGTCGGGAGACCCAGTACTTC
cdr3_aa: CASSLYGGASGSRETQYF

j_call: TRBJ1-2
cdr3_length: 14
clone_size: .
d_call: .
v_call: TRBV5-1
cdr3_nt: TGCGCCAGCAGTTCCACCCCAGGGTACGGCGGCTACACCTTC
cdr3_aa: CASSSTPGYGGYTF

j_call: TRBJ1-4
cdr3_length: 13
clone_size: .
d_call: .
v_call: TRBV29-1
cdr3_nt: TGCAGCGTTGGGTTGGGTACTAATGAAAAACTGTTTTTT
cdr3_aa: CSVGLGTNEKLFF

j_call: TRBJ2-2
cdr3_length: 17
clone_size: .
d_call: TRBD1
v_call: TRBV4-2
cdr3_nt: TGTGCCAGCAGCCAAGTTATGTGGGACAGGGACACCGGGGAGCTGTTTTTT
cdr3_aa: CASSQVMWDRDTGELFF

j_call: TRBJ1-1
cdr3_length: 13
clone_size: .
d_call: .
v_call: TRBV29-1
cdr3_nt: TGCAGCGTTGTGAGGGGGGGGAACACTGAAGCTTTCTTT
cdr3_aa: CSVVRGGNTEAFF

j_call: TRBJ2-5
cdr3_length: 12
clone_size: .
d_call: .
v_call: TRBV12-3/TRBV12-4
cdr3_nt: TGTGCCAGCAGTGCCGGGGGAGAGACCCAGTACTTC
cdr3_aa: CASSAGGETQYF

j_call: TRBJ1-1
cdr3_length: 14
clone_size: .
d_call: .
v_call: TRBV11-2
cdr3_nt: TGTGCCAGCAGCATAGGACAGCTGAACACTGAAGCTTTCTTT
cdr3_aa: CASSIGQLNTEAFF

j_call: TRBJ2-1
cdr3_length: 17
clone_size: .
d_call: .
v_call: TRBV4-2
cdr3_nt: TGTGCCAGCAGCCAAGATGGAGAGGGCGGGGCACGCAATGAGCAGTTCTTC
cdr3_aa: CASSQDGEGGARNEQFF

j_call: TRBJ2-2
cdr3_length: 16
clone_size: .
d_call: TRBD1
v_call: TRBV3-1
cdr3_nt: TGTGCCAGCAGCCGCGGGACAGGGGGCAGAACCGGGGAGCTGTTTTTT
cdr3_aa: CASSRGTGGRTGELFF

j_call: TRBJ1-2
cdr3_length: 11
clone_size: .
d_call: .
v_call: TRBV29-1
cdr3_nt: TGCAGCGTTGAGGTTAACTATGGCTACACCTTC
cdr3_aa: CSVEVNYGYTF

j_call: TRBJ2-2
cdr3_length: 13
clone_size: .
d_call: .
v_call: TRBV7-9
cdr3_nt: TGTGCCGGCGCCACAATTGGGGCCGGGGAGCTGTTTTTT
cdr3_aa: CAGATIGAGELFF

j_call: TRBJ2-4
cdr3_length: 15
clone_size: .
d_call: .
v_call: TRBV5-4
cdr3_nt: TGTGCCAGCAGCTTGGTGGGCGGTTCCAAAAACATTCAGTACTTC
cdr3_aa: CASSLVGGSKNIQYF

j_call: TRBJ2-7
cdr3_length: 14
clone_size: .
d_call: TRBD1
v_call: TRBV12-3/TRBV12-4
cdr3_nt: TGTGCCAGCAGTTTCGGGACAGGGAGCTACGAGCAGTACTTC
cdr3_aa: CASSFGTGSYEQYF

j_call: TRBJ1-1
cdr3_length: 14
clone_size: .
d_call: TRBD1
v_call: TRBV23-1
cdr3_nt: TGCGCCAGCAGCGGGGACAGAATGAACACTGAAGCTTTCTTT
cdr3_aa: CASSGDRMNTEAFF

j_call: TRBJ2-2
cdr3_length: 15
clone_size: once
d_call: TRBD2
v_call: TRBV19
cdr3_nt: TGTGCCAGTACAAAGCGGGAGTCTAACACCGGGGAGCTGTTTTTT
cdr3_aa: CASTKRESNTGELFF

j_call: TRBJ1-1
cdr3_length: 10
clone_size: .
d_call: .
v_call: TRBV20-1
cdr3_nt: TGCAGTGCTGTTGACAGTGAAGCTTTCTTT
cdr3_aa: CSAVDSEAFF

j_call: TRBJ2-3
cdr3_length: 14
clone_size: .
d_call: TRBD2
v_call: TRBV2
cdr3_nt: TGTGCCAGCGAAGGAACGTTAGCGGGTGATACGCAGTATTTT
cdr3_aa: CASEGTLAGDTQYF

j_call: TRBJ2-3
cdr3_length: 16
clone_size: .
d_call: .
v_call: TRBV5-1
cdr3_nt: TGCGCCAGCAGCTTCGGGACTCCCGGATTCACAGATACGCAGTATTTT
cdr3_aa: CASSFGTPGFTDTQYF

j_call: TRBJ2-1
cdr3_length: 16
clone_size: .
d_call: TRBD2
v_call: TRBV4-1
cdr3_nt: TGCGCCAGCAGCCAAGTTACGGGAGGGCCCTACAATGAGCAGTTCTTC
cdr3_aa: CASSQVTGGPYNEQFF

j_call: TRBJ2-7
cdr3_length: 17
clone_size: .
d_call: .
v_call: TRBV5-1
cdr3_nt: TGCGCCAGCAGCTGGAGGGGTTCGACAGGGAACGACTACGAGCAGTACTTC
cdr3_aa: CASSWRGSTGNDYEQYF

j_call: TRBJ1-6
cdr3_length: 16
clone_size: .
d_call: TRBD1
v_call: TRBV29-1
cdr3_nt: TGCAGCGTGACAGGGTATGGGACGATTGTAAATTCACCCCTCCACTTT
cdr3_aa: CSVTGYGTIVNSPLHF

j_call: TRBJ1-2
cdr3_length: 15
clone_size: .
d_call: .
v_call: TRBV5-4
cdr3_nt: TGTGCCAGCGCCCGGACAGTGGATCCTAACTATGGCTACACCTTC
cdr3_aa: CASARTVDPNYGYTF

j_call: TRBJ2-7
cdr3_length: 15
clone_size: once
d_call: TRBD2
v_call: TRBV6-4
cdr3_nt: TGTGCCAGCAGTGACTCTAGCGGGGTTACCTACGAGCAGTACTTC
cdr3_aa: CASSDSSGVTYEQYF

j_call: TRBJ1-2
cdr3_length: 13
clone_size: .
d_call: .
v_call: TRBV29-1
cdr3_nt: TGCAGCGTTGGACAGAGCCAAGGTCAGGGCTACACCTTC
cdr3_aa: CSVGQSQGQGYTF

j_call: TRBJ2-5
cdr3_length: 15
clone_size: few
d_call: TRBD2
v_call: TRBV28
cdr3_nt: TGTGCCAGCAGCCGGGCTAGCGGGATCCAAGAGACCCAGTACTTC
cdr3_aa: CASSRASGIQETQYF

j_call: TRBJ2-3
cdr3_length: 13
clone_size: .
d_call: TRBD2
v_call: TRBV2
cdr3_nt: TGTGCCAGCAGTTACAGGCGGGGGGGTACGCAGTATTTT
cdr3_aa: CASSYRRGGTQYF

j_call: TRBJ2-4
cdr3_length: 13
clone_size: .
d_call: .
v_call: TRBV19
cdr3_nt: TGTGCCAGTTCCGAGGAGGCCAAAAACATTCAGTACTTC
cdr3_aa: CASSEEAKNIQYF

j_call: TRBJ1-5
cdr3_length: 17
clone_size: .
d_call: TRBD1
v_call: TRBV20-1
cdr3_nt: TGCAGTGCTAGAGACTTCGACAGGGGAATCGGCAATCAGCCCCAGCATTTT
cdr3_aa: CSARDFDRGIGNQPQHF

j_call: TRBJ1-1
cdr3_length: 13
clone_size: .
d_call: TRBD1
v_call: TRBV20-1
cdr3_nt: TGCAGTGCGAGGACAGGGGGGTTGGCTGAAGCTTTCTTT
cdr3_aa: CSARTGGLAEAFF

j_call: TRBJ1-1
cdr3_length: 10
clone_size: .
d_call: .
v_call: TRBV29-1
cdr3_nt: TGCAGCGCGCACAATAATGAAGCTTTCTTT
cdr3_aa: CSAHNNEAFF

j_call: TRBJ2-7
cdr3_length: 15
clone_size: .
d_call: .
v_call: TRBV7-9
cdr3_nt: TGTGCCAGCAGCTTAGGACAAGGACAGTTCTACGAGCAGTACTTC
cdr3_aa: CASSLGQGQFYEQYF

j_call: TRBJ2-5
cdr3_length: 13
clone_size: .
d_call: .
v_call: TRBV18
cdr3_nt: TGTGCCAGCTCCCGCGACAGGTCGGAGACCCAGTACTTC
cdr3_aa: CASSRDRSETQYF

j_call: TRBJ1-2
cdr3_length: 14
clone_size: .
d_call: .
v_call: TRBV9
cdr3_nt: TGTGCCAGCAGCCTCGAGGGGGCTAACTATGGCTACACCTTC
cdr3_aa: CASSLEGANYGYTF

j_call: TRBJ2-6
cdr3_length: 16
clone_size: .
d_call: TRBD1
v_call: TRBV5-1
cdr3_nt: TGCGCCAGCAGCGATACAGGGGGCGGTGGGGCCAACGTCCTGACTTTC
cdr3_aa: CASSDTGGGGANVLTF

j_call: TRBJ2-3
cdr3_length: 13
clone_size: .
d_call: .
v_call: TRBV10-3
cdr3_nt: TGTGCCATCAGGATCAGTAGCACAGATACGCAGTATTTT
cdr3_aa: CAIRISSTDTQYF

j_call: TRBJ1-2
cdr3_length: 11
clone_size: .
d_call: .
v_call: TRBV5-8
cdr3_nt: TGTGCCAGCCAGGAAAACTATGGCTACACCTTC
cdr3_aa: CASQENYGYTF

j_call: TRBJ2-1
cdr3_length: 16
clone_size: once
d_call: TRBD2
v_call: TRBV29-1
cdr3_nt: TGCAGCGTTGGGCGCCTCACTAGCGGGAGTAACGATGAGCAGTTCTTC
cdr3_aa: CSVGRLTSGSNDEQFF

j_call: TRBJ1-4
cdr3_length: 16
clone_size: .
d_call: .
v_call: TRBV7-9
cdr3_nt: TGTGCCAGCAGCTTACGGGGTCCTGCAACTAATGAAAAACTGTTTTTT
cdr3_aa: CASSLRGPATNEKLFF

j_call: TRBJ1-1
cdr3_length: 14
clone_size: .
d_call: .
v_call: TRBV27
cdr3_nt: TGTGCCAGCAGCCCGTTCAGGGTTGGAACTGAAGCTTTCTTT
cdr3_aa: CASSPFRVGTEAFF

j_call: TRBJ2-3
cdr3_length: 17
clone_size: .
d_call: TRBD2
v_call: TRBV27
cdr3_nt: TGTGCCAGCAGTCCCGGGGTAGCGGGGGGCCCCAGGGATACGCAGTATTTT
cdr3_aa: CASSPGVAGGPRDTQYF

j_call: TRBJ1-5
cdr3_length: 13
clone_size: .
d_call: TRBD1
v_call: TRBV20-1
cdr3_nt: TGCAGTGCTAGAGATACAGGGGCACAGCCCCAGCATTTT
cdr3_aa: CSARDTGAQPQHF

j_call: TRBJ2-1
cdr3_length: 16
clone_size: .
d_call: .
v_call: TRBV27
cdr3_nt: TGTGCCAGCAGTCGAACACCCACGGATTCCTACAATGAGCAGTTCTTC
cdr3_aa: CASSRTPTDSYNEQFF

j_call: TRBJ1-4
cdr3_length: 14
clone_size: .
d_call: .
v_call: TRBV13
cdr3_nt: TGTGCCAGCAGCTTAGGGGGGGCCGGTGAAAAACTGTTTTTT
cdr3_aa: CASSLGGAGEKLFF

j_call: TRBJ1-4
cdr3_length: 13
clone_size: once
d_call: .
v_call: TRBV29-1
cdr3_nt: TGCAGCGTTGATGCTGGGGTGGGTGAAAAACTGTTTTTT
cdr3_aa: CSVDAGVGEKLFF

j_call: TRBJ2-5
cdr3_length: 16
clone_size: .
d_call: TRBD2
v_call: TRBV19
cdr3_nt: TGTGCCAGTAGTATATCCCTAGCGGGGGAACAAGAGACCCAGTACTTC
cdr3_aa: CASSISLAGEQETQYF

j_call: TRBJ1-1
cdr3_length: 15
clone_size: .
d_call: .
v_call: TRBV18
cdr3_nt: TGTGCCAGCTCACCACTGGGAAGAATGGACACTGAAGCTTTCTTT
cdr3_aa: CASSPLGRMDTEAFF

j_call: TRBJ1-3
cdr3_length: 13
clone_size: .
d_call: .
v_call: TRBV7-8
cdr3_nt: TGTGCCAGCAGCTCGGACAGTGGCGTCACCATATATTTT
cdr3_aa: CASSSDSGVTIYF

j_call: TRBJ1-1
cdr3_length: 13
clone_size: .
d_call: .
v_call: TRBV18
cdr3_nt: TGTGCCAGCCTAGGCGGGATGAACACTGAAGCTTTCTTT
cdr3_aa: CASLGGMNTEAFF